The next 30 T cell receptor beta chains were all read from a single sample in a study of vaccination effects on CD4 cells after COVID-19. Within the ViraFEST assay, antigen-specific CD4+ T cells underwent expansion with viral peptide pools prior to sequencing. A roughly 11-day culture period preceded the isolation of CD4+ T cells. Infection dated between March and December 2020, before the Alpha, Beta and Delta variants reached the United States. Antigens of these TCRs are unknown. The data were produced by immunoSEQ multiplex PCR, yet TCRdb's version contains in-frame clones alone and is incomplete. The sample holds around 28,000 clones, around 66% seen once. Here the sequenced sample was CD4+ T cells from PBMCs cultured with SARS-CoV-2 spike peptides, taken before COVID-19 vaccination. These receptors were taken from a human donor who had a prior SARS-CoV-2 infection.

The chain carries TRBV28 and TRBJ1-2; tentatively, D is TRBD1 (6 bases). The CDR3 length is 13 residues. Trimming stripped 5 bases from V and 4 bases from J, with 11 bases between. CDR1 MDHEN and CDR2 SYDVKM come from the germline V gene. CDR3 DNA sequence: TGTGCCAGCAGTATCGGACAGTTCTATGGCTACACCTTC. Translated: CASSIGQFYGYTF.

This chain uses TRBV4-2 with TRBJ1-2; no clear D gene. Trimming pared 4 bases from V and 2 bases from J, leaving 11 bases between. The germline V gene has CDR1 LGHNA and CDR2 YNFKEQ. This CDR3 has 14 amino acids. The CDR3 nucleotides read TGTGCCAGCAGCCGATTCACTGGCAACTATGGCTACACCTTC. This translates into CASSRFTGNYGYTF.

This clone was seen a few times. The chain is built from TRBV2 and TRBJ2-2; D possibly uses TRBD1 or TRBD2 (5 bases each). The CDR3 totals 16 residues. The V gene lost 2 bases and the J gene lost 4 bases, with 14 bases spanning the gap. Germline V lookup: CDR1 SNHLY, CDR2 FYNNEI. Written as DNA, the CDR3 is TGTGCCAGCAGTGAAATTACTGGGACGGTCACCGGGGAGCTGTTTTTT. Encoded protein: CASSEITGTVTGELFF.

The V call is TRBV6-2 or TRBV6-3, the J call TRBJ2-2; D possibly matches TRBD1 or TRBD2 (5 bases each). The V end was cut by 0 bases, the J end by 2 bases, with 13 bases between. The CDR3 runs 17 residues. Germline V gene sequence: CDR1 MNHEY, CDR2 SVGEGT. The CDR3 spells CASSYSGVRRNTGELFF. CDR3 nucleotides: TGTGCCAGCAGTTACTCGGGGGTGAGGAGAAACACCGGGGAGCTGTTTTTT.

This clone was recorded a few times. The rearrangement links TRBV7-2 to TRBJ2-5, with D unclear. Per the germline V gene, CDR1 is SGHTA and CDR2 is FQGNSA. Trimming pared 1 base from V and 4 bases from J, leaving 10 bases between. This CDR3 comprises 14 residues. The CDR3 is CASSLVAASETQYF. CDR3 sequence (DNA): TGTGCCAGCAGCTTAGTCGCGGCATCAGAGACCCAGTACTTC.

Notes on this clone: In the same sample, other DNA sequences code for this CDR3. This sequence joins TRBV3-1 (or the pseudogene TRBV3-2) and TRBJ2-7; TRBD1 is a possible D gene (6 bases). The CDR3 is 13 amino acids. From germline, CDR1 is LGHDT and CDR2 YNNKEL (reference sequence). The ends were cut back, 4 bases at V and 2 bases at J, with 9 bases in the middle. CDR3 sequence (DNA): TGTGCCAGCAGCCCTACAGGGACCTACGAGCAGTACTTC. Translation gives CASSPTGTYEQYF.

The V gene is TRBV11-3, the J gene TRBJ2-7; 10 bases agree with TRBD1. The germline gives CDR1 SGHNT, CDR2 YENEEA. CDR3 length: 16 amino acids. J was trimmed by 6 bases and V by 3 bases; bases with no gene match: 11. The CDR3 protein is CASSLRAGTGAPEQYF. CDR3 bases: TGTGCCAGCAGCTTGAGGGCCGGGACAGGGGCCCCCGAGCAGTACTTC. The complete variable domain, with remaining parts taken from reference TRBV11-3 and TRBJ2-7, reads EAGVVQSPRYKIIEKKQPVAFWCNPISGHNTLYWYLQNLGQGPELLIRYENEEAVDDSQLPKDRFSAERLKGVDSTLKIQPAELGDSAVYLCASSLRAGTGAPEQYFGPGTRLTVT.

CDR3 nucleotides: TGTGCCACCAGTACGGGACAGAGAAACACTGAAGCTTTCTTT. Its protein is CATSTGQRNTEAFF. The chain joins TRBV15 to TRBJ1-1, with 7 bases identical to TRBD1. The ends lost 6 bases at V and 2 bases at J; junction bases unmatched: 6. The length of the CDR3 is 14 residues. Germline assignment: CDR1 LNHNV and CDR2 YYDKDF (reference sequence). Full variable domain (missing parts from reference TRBV15 and TRBJ1-1): DAMVIQNPRYQVTQFGKPVTLSCSQTLNHNVMYWYQQKSSQAPKLLFHYYDKDFNNEADTPDNFQSRRPNTSFCFLDIRSPGLGDTAMYLCATSTGQRNTEAFFGQGTRLTVV.

This chain links TRBV5-4 with TRBJ1-1; 8 positions match TRBD1. Looked up from germline, CDR1 is SGHNT and CDR2 is YYREEE (reference sequence). V lost 7 bases, J lost 0 bases, and 5 bases stayed unmatched. The CDR3 loop spans 14 amino acids. DNA of the CDR3: TGTGCCAGCGCCAGACAGGGGATGAACACTGAAGCTTTCTTT. It codes for CASARQGMNTEAFF.

The chain joins TRBV11-3 to TRBJ2-5, with D uncertain. Germline V gives CDR1 SGHNT, CDR2 YENEEA. V lost 5 bases, J lost 4 bases, and 5 bases lay in between. CDR3 length equals 11 residues. The CDR3 DNA sequence: TGTGCCAGCAGCATCGGAGAGACCCAGTACTTC. Translation gives CASSIGETQYF.

The gene calls are TRBV6-4 and TRBJ2-1, with 7 positions matching TRBD2. Per the germline V gene, CDR1 is MRHNA and CDR2 is SNTAGT. The CDR3 has 15 amino acids. With 6 bases clipped from V and 5 bases from J, the junction kept 10 bases outside the gene matches. This CDR3 is CASSAVAGDNNEQFF. The CDR3 DNA reads as TGTGCCAGCAGCGCCGTAGCGGGCGATAACAATGAGCAGTTCTTC.

This sequence joins TRBV10-3 and TRBJ1-1, with D perhaps matching TRBD1 (6 bases). CDR1 is ENHRY, CDR2 SYGVKD, per germline. V shed 3 bases and J shed 6 bases, with 8 bases lying between them. The length of the CDR3 is 12 residues. CDR3 region: CAISDRGSEAFF. The CDR3 coding sequence is TGTGCCATCAGTGACAGGGGTTCTGAAGCTTTCTTT.

This clone has just a few counts. The V gene is TRBV7-9, the J gene TRBJ2-7; D is undetermined. With 5 bases removed from V and 5 bases from J, the gap between germline ends came to 13 bases. CDR3 length equals 13 residues. Germline V gives CDR1 SEHNR, CDR2 FQNEAQ (reference sequence). CDR3 residues: CASSVPPHDEQYF. The DNA for the CDR3 is TGTGCCAGCAGCGTACCCCCCCATGACGAGCAGTACTTC.

This clone appeared a few times. The chain links TRBV9 to TRBJ2-3; possible D gene TRBD2, 5 bases. Between the trimmed V and J ends, which lost 3 bases and 1 base, there was a span of 15 bases. This CDR3 has 16 amino acids. Germline values: CDR1 SGDLS, CDR2 YYNGEE. The CDR3 is CASSGPVWGGTDTQYF. The CDR3 bases are TGTGCCAGCAGCGGCCCCGTTTGGGGAGGCACAGATACGCAGTATTTT.

In its sample, this clone was seen once. The CDR3 spells CASSQYPDRSGNQPQHF. The CDR3 DNA follows: TGTGCCAGCAGCCAATATCCAGACAGATCAGGCAATCAGCCCCAGCATTTT. This chain uses TRBV3-1 (or the pseudogene TRBV3-2) with TRBJ1-5, with TRBD1 as a possible D gene (5 bases). V was pared by 2 bases and J by 2 bases, with 16 bases between. This CDR3 is 17 amino acids long. The V gene's germline CDR1 is LGHDT and CDR2 YNNKEL (reference sequence).

This chain joins TRBV6-1 and TRBJ2-3; D perhaps matches TRBD1 (5 bases). This CDR3 has 19 amino acids. Germline CDR1 MNHNS, CDR2 SASEGT. Trimming stripped 4 bases from V and 2 bases from J, with 25 bases between. This CDR3 reads CASSGFVRQGTTFTDTQYF. In nucleotides, the CDR3 is TGTGCCAGCAGTGGTTTTGTTCGTCAGGGCACTACTTTCACAGATACGCAGTATTTT.

The chain uses TRBV5-1 and TRBJ2-3; D gene unclear. CDR1 SGHRS and CDR2 YFSETQ come from the germline V gene. The CDR3 is 16 residues long. V lost 5 bases and J lost 0, with 16 bases in between. CDR3 residues: CASRAGLVPSTDTQYF. CDR3 coding DNA: TGCGCCAGCAGGGCCGGGCTAGTCCCTAGCACAGATACGCAGTATTTT. Combining the CDR3 with reference TRBV5-1 and TRBJ2-3 gives the whole variable domain KAGVTQTPRYLIKTRGQQVTLSCSPISGHRSVSWYQQTPGQGLQFLFEYFSETQRNKGNFPGRFSGRQFSNSRSEMNVSTLELGDSALYLCASRAGLVPSTDTQYFGPGTRLTVL.

The rearrangement uses TRBV30 and TRBJ2-7; TRBD1 aligns across 10 bases. The V gene's germline CDR1 is GTSNPN and CDR2 SVGIG (reference sequence). CDR3 length equals 15 residues. Trimming cost V 4 bases and J 7 bases; bases outside gene matches: 13. As DNA, the CDR3 is TGTGCCTGGACGAGGCCGGGACAGGGGAGTGTTGAGCAGTACTTC. This gives the protein CAWTRPGQGSVEQYF.

This clone was counted between two and nine times. This chain uses TRBV7-9 with TRBJ1-3, with D maybe TRBD1 (5 bases). Trimming took 5 bases from V and 7 from J, leaving 12 bases between them. The CDR3 loop spans 13 amino acids. CDR1 is SEHNR, CDR2 FQNEAQ, per germline (reference sequence). The CDR3 DNA reads as TGTGCCAGCAGCCGGGGGTCCCAGAACACCATATATTTT. The encoded protein is CASSRGSQNTIYF.

The chain carries TRBV5-4 and TRBJ2-5; D may correspond to TRBD1 or TRBD2 (5 bases each). Germline CDR1 is SGHNT and CDR2 is YYREEE (reference sequence). This CDR3 is built from 13 residues. V shed 6 bases and J shed 2 bases, with 11 bases lying between them. The DNA for the CDR3 is TGTGCCAGCACATATGGGACGCAAGAGACCCAGTACTTC. This encodes CASTYGTQETQYF.

The rearrangement uses TRBV6-6 and TRBJ2-5, with TRBD1 matching 9 bases. The CDR3 extends over 16 amino acids. Trimming took 5 bases from V and 5 from J; bases not matched to a gene: 12. The germline gives CDR1 MNHNY, CDR2 SVGAGI (reference sequence). As DNA, the CDR3 is TGTGCCAGCAGTCGAACCCAGACAGGGGGGACCGAGACCCAGTACTTC. The encoded protein is CASSRTQTGGTETQYF.

V gene TRBV7-2 combines with J gene TRBJ2-7, with D hard to call. This CDR3 region has 12 residues. Trimming took 5 bases from V and 2 from J, leaving 7 bases between them. CDR1 SGHTA and CDR2 FQGNSA come from the germline V gene. The CDR3 nucleotides are TGTGCCAGCAGCCCCTCTCCCTACGAGCAGTACTTC. Translated: CASSPSPYEQYF.

The chain is built from TRBV18 and TRBJ2-3; D uncertain. Germline lookup yields CDR1 KGHSH and CDR2 LQKENI. The CDR3 runs 13 residues. Deletions cut 3 bases from V and 5 bases from J, with 9 bases between. The CDR3 here is CASSPIPLDTQYF. DNA of the CDR3: TGTGCCAGCTCACCTATCCCCCTAGATACGCAGTATTTT.

V and J are TRBV5-1 and TRBJ1-2; TRBD1 is a possible D gene (6 bases). CDR3 size: 15 residues. The germline V gene has CDR1 SGHRS and CDR2 YFSETQ. V lost 4 bases to trimming and J lost 2 bases, with 15 bases between them. DNA for the CDR3: TGCGCCAGCAGCGTTAACAGCAGGGGAAACTATGGCTACACCTTC. It codes for CASSVNSRGNYGYTF.

The gene calls are TRBV3-1 (or the pseudogene TRBV3-2) and TRBJ1-6; a weak D match, TRBD1 (6 bases). CDR1 LGHDT and CDR2 YNNKEL come from the germline V gene (reference sequence). The V and J ends lost 1 base and 8 bases respectively, with 12 bases between them. The CDR3 totals 15 residues. CDR3 protein: CASSQGTGLDSPLHF. The CDR3 nucleotides are TGTGCCAGCAGCCAAGGAACAGGGCTCGATTCACCCCTCCACTTT.

The V gene is TRBV5-4, the J gene TRBJ1-2, with 12 bases matching TRBD1. J gave up 12 bases and V 4 bases, and 13 bases lay outside the gene matches. CDR3 length: 15 amino acids. The germline CDR1 and CDR2 sequences are SGHNT and YYREEE (reference sequence). The DNA for the CDR3 is TGTGCCAGCAGCAGAAGTGGGGACAGGGGGCTCAGGGACACCTTC. Encoded protein: CASSRSGDRGLRDTF.

This clone has a handful of counts. The CDR3 DNA reads TGTGCCAGCAGTCTTTACCCTTCAGGGGGCTATTTTTCCGGGGAGCTGTTTTTT. Amino acid sequence: CASSLYPSGGYFSGELFF. The gene calls are TRBV6-2 or TRBV6-3 and TRBJ2-2; 8 positions match TRBD1. Germline V gene lookup returns CDR1 MNHEY and CDR2 SVGEGT. V lost 5 bases and J lost 6; bases outside the gene matches: 17. The CDR3 contains 18 residues.

This clone has only a few counts. V is TRBV4-3 and J is TRBJ2-2; D gene unclear. The CDR3 is 13 residues long. Germline V CDR1 and CDR2: LGHNA, YSLEER. V was shortened by 0 bases and J by 7 bases, with 6 bases between the two germline ends. The CDR3 sequence: CASSQEVLGELFF. CDR3 coding DNA: TGCGCCAGCAGCCAAGAGGTCCTCGGGGAGCTGTTTTTT.

This clone was counted only a few times. J is TRBJ1-1 and V is TRBV5-1, with TRBD1 identical over 9 bases. The CDR3 extends over 14 amino acids. V trimming: 4 bases; J trimming: 4 bases; junction bases outside the gene matches: 5. The germline V gene encodes CDR1 SGHRS and CDR2 YFSETQ. The CDR3: CASSAGTGPTEAFF. The CDR3 DNA is TGCGCCAGCAGCGCAGGGACAGGGCCCACTGAAGCTTTCTTT.

Here the CDR3 DNA reads TGTGCCACCAGTGAGGCGGGACTAGCGGGGGAGACCCAGTACTTC. Amino acids: CATSEAGLAGETQYF. The gene calls are TRBV24-1 and TRBJ2-5, with TRBD2 matching over 13 bases. CDR3 length: 15 amino acids. V gave up 4 bases and J gave up 5 bases; unmatched junction bases: 3. Germline V gene lookup returns CDR1 KGHDR and CDR2 SFDVKD.